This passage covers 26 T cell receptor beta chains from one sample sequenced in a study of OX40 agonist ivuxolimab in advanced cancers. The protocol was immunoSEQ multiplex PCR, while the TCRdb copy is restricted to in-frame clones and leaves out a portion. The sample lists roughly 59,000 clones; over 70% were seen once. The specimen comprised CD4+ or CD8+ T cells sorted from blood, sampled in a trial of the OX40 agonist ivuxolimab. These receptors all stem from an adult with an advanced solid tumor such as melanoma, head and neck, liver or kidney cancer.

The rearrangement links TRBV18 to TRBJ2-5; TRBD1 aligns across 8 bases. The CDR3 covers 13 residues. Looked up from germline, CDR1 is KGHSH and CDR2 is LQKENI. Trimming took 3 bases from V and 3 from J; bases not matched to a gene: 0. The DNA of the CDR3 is TGTGCCAGCTCACCGGGACAGGAAGAGACCCAGTACTTC. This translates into CASSPGQEETQYF.

CDR3 protein: CASSLEMKGYGYTF. CDR3 DNA: TGTGCCAGCAGCTTAGAGATGAAAGGTTATGGCTACACCTTC. The genes are TRBV5-6 and TRBJ1-2, with D uncertain. This CDR3 is built from 14 residues. Trimming shortened V by 2 bases and J by 5 bases, and 13 bases separated the two germline ends. The germline V gene has CDR1 SGHDT and CDR2 YYEEEE.

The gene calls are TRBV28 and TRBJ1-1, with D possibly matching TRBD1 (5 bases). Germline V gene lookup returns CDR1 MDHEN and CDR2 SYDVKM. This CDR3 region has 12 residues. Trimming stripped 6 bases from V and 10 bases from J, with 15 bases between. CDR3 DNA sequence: TGTGCCAGCAGCCGACGGGGCCCGGGAGCTTTCTTT. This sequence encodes CASSRRGPGAFF.

The CDR3 here is CASSLSGLADNEQFF. DNA for the CDR3: TGTGCCAGTAGTCTGTCGGGACTAGCGGACAATGAGCAGTTCTTC. This sequence joins TRBV19 and TRBJ2-1; 11 bases agree with TRBD2. The CDR3 loop spans 15 amino acids. J gave up 5 bases and V 5 bases, and 5 bases lay outside the gene matches. Germline-derived CDR1 and CDR2 are LNHDA and SQIVND (reference sequence).

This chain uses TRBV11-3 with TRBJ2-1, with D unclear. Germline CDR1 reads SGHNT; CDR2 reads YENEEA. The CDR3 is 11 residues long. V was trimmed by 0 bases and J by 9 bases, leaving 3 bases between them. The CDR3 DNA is TGTGCCAGCAGCTTAGACGGTGAGCAGTTCTTC. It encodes CASSLDGEQFF.

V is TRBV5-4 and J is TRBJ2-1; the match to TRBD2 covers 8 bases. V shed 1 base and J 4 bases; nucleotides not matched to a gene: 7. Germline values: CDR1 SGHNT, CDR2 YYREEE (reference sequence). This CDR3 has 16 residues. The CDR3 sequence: CASSLKVAGSYNEQFF. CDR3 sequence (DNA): TGTGCCAGCAGCTTGAAGGTAGCGGGGTCATACAATGAGCAGTTCTTC.

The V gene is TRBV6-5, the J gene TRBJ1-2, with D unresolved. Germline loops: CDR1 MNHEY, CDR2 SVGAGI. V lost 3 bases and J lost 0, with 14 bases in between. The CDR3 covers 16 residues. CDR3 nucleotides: TGTGCCAGCAGTTATACGGTCCAGATAGCTAACTATGGCTACACCTTC. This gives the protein CASSYTVQIANYGYTF.

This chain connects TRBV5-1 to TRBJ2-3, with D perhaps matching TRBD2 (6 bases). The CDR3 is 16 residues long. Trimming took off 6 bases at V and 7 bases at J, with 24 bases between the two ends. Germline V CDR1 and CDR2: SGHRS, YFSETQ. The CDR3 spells CASTSGGTPGLNTQYF. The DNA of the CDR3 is TGCGCCAGCACTTCTGGAGGGACCCCAGGTTTGAATACGCAGTATTTT.

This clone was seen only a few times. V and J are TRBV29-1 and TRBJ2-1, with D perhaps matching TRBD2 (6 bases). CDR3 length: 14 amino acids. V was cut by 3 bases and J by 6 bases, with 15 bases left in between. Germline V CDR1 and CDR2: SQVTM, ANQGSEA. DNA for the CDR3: TGCAGCGTTGAGGCCGGGACTTGGAGCAATGAGCAGTTCTTC. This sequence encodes CSVEAGTWSNEQFF.

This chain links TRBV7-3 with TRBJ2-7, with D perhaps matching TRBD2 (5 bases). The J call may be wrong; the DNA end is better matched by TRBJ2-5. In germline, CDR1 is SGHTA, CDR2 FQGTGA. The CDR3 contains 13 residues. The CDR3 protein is CASSDGGRETQYF. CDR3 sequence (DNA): TGTGCCAGCAGCGATGGAGGCCGGGAGACCCAGTACTTC.

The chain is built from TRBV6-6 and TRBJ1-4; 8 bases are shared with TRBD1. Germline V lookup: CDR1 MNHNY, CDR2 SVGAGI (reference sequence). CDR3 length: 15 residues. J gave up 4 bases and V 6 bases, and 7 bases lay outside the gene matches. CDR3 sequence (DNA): TGTGCCAGCAGCCGCCGGACAGGGCTTAATGAAAAACTGTTTTTT. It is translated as CASSRRTGLNEKLFF.

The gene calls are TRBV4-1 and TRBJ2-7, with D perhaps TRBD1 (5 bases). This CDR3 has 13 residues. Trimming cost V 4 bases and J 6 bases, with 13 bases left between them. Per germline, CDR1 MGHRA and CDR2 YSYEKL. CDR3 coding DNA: TGCGCCAGCAGCCGGTCAGAGCAGGGCGAGCAGTACTTC. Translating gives CASSRSEQGEQYF.

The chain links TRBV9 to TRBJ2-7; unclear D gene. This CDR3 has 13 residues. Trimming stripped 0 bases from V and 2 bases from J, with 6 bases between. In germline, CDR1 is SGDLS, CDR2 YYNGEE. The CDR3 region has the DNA TGTGCCAGCAGCGTAGAGGGTACCTACGAGCAGTACTTC. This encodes CASSVEGTYEQYF.

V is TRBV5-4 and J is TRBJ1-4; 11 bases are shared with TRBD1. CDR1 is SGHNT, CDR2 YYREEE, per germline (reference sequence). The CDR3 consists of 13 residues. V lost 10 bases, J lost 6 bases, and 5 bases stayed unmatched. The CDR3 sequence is CAGRTGGDEKLFF. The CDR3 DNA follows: TGTGCCGGACGGACAGGGGGCGATGAAAAACTGTTTTTT. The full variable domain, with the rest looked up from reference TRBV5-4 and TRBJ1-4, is ETGVTQSPTHLIKTRGQQVTLRCSSQSGHNTVSWYQQALGQGPQFIFQYYREEENGRGNFPPRFSGLQFPNYSSELNVNALELDDSALYLCAGRTGGDEKLFFGSGTQLSVL.

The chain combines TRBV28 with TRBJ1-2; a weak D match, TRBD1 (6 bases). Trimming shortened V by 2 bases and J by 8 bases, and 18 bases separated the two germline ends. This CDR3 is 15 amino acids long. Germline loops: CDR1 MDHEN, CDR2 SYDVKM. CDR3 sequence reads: CASSLTAGDLLGYTF. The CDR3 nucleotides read TGTGCCAGCAGTTTAACGGCAGGGGACCTCCTAGGCTACACCTTC.

The CDR3 sequence is CASIAGGREEAFF. The DNA of the CDR3 is TGTGCCAGCATCGCCGGGGGGCGCGAGGAAGCTTTCTTT. The chain couples TRBV28 to TRBJ1-1; a weak D match, TRBD1 (6 bases). Germline CDR1 reads MDHEN; CDR2 reads SYDVKM. The ends were cut back, 7 bases at V and 8 bases at J, with 17 bases in the middle. The CDR3 runs to 13 residues.

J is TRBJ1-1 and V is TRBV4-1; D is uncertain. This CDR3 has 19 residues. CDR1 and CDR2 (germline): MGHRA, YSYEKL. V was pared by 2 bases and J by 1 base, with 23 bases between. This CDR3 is CASSQRRTIPHTENTEAFF. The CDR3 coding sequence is TGCGCCAGCAGCCAAAGAAGGACGATCCCTCATACAGAGAACACTGAAGCTTTCTTT.

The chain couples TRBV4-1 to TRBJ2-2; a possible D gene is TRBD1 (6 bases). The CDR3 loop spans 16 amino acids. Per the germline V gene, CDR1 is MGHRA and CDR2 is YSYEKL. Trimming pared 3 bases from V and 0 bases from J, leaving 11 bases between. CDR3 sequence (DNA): TGCGCCAGCAGCCACGTGACAGGAACGAACACCGGGGAGCTGTTTTTT. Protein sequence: CASSHVTGTNTGELFF.

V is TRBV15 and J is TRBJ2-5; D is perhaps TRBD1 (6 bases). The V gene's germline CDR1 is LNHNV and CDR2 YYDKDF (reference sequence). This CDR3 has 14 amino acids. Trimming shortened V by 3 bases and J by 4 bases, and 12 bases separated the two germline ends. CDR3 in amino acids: CATSRDSQGETQYF. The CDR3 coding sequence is TGTGCCACCAGCAGGGACAGCCAGGGAGAGACCCAGTACTTC.

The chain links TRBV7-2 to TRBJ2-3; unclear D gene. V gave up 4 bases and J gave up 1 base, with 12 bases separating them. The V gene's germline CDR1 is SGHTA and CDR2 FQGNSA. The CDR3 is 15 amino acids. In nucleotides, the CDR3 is TGTGCCAGCAGCTGGCCCAAGACCGGCACAGATACGCAGTATTTT. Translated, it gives CASSWPKTGTDTQYF.

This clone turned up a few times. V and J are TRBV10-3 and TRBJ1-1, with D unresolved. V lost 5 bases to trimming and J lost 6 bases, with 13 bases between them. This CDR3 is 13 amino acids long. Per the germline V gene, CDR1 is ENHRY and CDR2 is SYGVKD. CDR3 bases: TGTGCCATCAGTTCGCAGGAAATAGCTGAAGCTTTCTTT. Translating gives CAISSQEIAEAFF.

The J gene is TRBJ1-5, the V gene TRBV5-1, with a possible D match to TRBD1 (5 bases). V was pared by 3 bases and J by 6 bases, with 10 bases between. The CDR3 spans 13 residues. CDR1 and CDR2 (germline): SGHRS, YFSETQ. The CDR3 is CASSSGPGQPQHF. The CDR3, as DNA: TGCGCCAGCAGCTCAGGGCCGGGTCAGCCCCAGCATTTT.

CDR3 loop: CASSQGPGQAHYGYTF. The DNA for the CDR3 is TGCGCCAGCAGCCAAGGCCCGGGACAGGCGCACTATGGCTACACCTTC. The chain recombines TRBV4-1 with TRBJ1-2, with TRBD1 identical over 8 bases. The CDR3 extends over 16 amino acids. In germline, CDR1 is MGHRA, CDR2 YSYEKL. V shed 1 base, J shed 3 bases, and the junction held 7 bases outside the gene matches.

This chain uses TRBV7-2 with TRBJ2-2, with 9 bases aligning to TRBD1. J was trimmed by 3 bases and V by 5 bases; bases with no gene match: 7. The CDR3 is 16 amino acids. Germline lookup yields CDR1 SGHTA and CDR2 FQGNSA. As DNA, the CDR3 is TGTGCCAGCAGCCCCCGGACAGGGGAGGACACCGGGGAGCTGTTTTTT. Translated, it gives CASSPRTGEDTGELFF. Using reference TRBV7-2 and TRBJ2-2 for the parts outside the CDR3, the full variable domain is GAGVSQSPSNKVTEKGKDVELRCDPISGHTALYWYRQSLGQGLEFLIYFQGNSAPDKSGLPSDRFSAERTGGSVSTLTIQRTQQEDSAVYLCASSPRTGEDTGELFFGEGSRLTVL.

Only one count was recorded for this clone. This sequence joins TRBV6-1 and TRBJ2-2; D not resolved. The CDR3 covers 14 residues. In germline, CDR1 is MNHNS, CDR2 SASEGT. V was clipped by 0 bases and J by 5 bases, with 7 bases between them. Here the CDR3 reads CASSEAVLTGELFF. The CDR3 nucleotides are TGTGCCAGCAGTGAAGCGGTGTTGACCGGGGAGCTGTTTTTT.

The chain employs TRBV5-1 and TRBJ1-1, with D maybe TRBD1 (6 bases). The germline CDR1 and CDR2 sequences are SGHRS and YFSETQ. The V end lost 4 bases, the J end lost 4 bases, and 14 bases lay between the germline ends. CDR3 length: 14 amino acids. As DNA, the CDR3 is TGCGCCAGCAGCACACAGGGAGTAGGCACTGAAGCTTTCTTT. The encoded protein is CASSTQGVGTEAFF.